Following are 5 T cell receptor beta chains from one sample sequenced in a study of cytomegalovirus exposure and HLA in healthy donors. PCR primers comprised 60 Vbeta and 13 Jbeta primers. TCRdb's copy holds only in-frame clones and misses some; the assay was immunoSEQ multiplex PCR. Here the sample spans over 150,000 clones, around 77% being singletons. Sequenced input: PBMCs. Receptors were obtained from a woman in her twenties or thirties in good health and CMV-seronegative.

The chain recombines TRBV29-1 with TRBJ2-7; D might be TRBD2 (6 bases). This CDR3 has 13 residues. V lost 7 bases and J 2 bases, leaving 15 bases between the germline ends. From germline, CDR1 is SQVTM and CDR2 ANQGSEA. In DNA, the CDR3 is TGCAGCGCGGGGAGTAGCGGAACCTACGAGCAGTACTTC. It yields the protein CSAGSSGTYEQYF.

This sequence joins TRBV7-8 and TRBJ2-5; 12 bases align to TRBD2. Germline V gene data show CDR1 as SGHVS and CDR2 as FQNEAQ. The trim removed 4 bases at V and 0 bases at J, leaving 9 bases unmatched. This CDR3 region has 18 residues. The CDR3 bases are TGTGCCAGCAGCTCGCGACTAGCGGGGGCCAGATACCAAGAGACCCAGTACTTC. Amino acids: CASSSRLAGARYQETQYF.

This clone came up once. The rearrangement links TRBV5-1 to TRBJ2-5; tentatively, D is TRBD1 (5 bases). CDR1 is SGHRS, CDR2 YFSETQ, per germline. Trimming took 1 base from V and 4 from J, leaving 11 bases between them. The CDR3 totals 14 residues. The CDR3 protein is CASSLSARGETQYF. In DNA, the CDR3 is TGCGCCAGCAGCTTGTCGGCTAGGGGAGAGACCCAGTACTTC.

The V gene is TRBV10-3, the J gene TRBJ2-3, with 14 bases lining up with TRBD2. The CDR3 spans 16 residues. The V segment lost 7 bases and the J segment 4 bases; nucleotides outside the gene matches: 7. Germline V gene sequence: CDR1 ENHRY, CDR2 SYGVKD. The CDR3 is CAINRLAGGPSDTQYF. Here the CDR3 DNA reads TGTGCCATCAATAGACTAGCGGGAGGGCCTTCAGATACGCAGTATTTT.

This clone was observed a handful of times. This chain uses TRBV6-6 with TRBJ1-6, with D possibly matching TRBD1 (6 bases). Trimming removed 8 bases from V and 8 bases from J, with 13 bases in between. The germline CDR1 and CDR2 sequences are MNHNY and SVGAGI (reference sequence). The CDR3 has 13 residues. The DNA of the CDR3 is TGTGCCAGCGGGAGGGGGGGTGATTCACCCCTCCACTTT. It specifies CASGRGGDSPLHF.